This T cell receptor (beta chain) was documented in a study of blood T cell repertoires in COVID-19. Assay used: immunoSEQ multiplex PCR; TCRdb lists only in-frame clones, some missing. The sample includes 210,000 or so clones, 80% to 85% of them seen just once. The V end lost 0 bases, the J end lost 0 bases, and 15 bases lay between the germline ends. There are 18 residues in the CDR3. The source of this sequence is a woman between 50 and 59 years old with acute COVID-19. The chain is built from TRBV23-1 and TRBJ1-5; D not resolved. TRBV23-1 is sorted into the ORF group, with uncertain function. The sequenced sample was PBMCs or T cells enriched from blood (not recorded which). CDR3 in DNA: TGCGCCAGCAGTCAATCCTCCGCCAGAACAAATAGCAATCAGCCCCAGCATTTT. This translates into CASSQSSARTNSNQPQHF.